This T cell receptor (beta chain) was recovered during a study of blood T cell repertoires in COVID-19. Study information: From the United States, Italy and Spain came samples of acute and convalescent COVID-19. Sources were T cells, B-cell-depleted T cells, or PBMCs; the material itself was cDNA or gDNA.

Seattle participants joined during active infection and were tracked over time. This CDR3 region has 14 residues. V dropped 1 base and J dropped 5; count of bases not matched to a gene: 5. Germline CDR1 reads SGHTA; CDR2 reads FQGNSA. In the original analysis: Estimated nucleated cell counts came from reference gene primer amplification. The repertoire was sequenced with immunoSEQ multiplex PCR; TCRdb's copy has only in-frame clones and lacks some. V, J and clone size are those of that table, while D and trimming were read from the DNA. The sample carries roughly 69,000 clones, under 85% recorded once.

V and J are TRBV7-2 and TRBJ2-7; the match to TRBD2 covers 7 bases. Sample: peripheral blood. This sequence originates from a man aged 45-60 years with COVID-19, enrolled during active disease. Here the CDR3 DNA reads TGTGCCAGCAGCTTAGGTACAGCGGGGAACGAGCAGTACTTC. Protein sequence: CASSLGTAGNEQYF. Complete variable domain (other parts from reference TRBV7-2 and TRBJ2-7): GAGVSQSPSNKVTEKGKDVELRCDPISGHTALYWYRQSLGQGLEFLIYFQGNSAPDKSGLPSDRFSAERTGGSVSTLTIQRTQQEDSAVYLCASSLGTAGNEQYFGPGTRLTVT.